Following are 9 T cell receptor beta chains from one sample sequenced in a study of blood T cell repertoires in COVID-19. Repertoires were generated with immunoSEQ multiplex PCR, while TCRdb's copy carries only in-frame clones and drops some. The sample has about 110,000 clones; about 80% are singletons. The sample comprised peripheral blood. Receptor source: a woman in her forties or fifties with acute or convalescent COVID-19.

The rearrangement joins TRBV28 to TRBJ1-2; no definite D call. Trimming took off 4 bases at V and 3 bases at J, with 6 bases between the two ends. The CDR3 has 12 amino acids. The germline V gene encodes CDR1 MDHEN and CDR2 SYDVKM. CDR3 region: CASSSRDYGYTF. CDR3 nucleotides: TGTGCCAGCAGTTCCCGTGACTATGGCTACACCTTC.

This clone was seen just once. This chain connects TRBV29-1 to TRBJ1-4; D is unresolved. Trimming stripped 3 bases from V and 10 bases from J, with 9 bases between. The CDR3 contains 11 residues. Germline V gene lookup returns CDR1 SQVTM and CDR2 ANQGSEA. CDR3 protein: CSVELGGKLFF. The DNA for the CDR3 is TGCAGCGTTGAGTTGGGAGGAAAACTGTTTTTT.

The chain uses TRBV19 and TRBJ2-3; 9 bases are a match to TRBD2. The CDR3 length is 17 residues. V lost 7 bases, J lost 0 bases, and 11 bases stayed unmatched. The germline gives CDR1 LNHDA, CDR2 SQIVND (reference sequence). The CDR3 region is CASKRQRGAGSTDTQYF. The CDR3, as DNA: TGTGCCAGTAAGAGGCAGCGGGGGGCCGGGAGCACAGATACGCAGTATTTT.

This sequence joins TRBV6-5 and TRBJ2-7, with 7 bases that match TRBD1. The CDR3 has 14 amino acids. Per the germline V gene, CDR1 is MNHEY and CDR2 is SVGAGI. J lost 4 bases, V lost 8 bases, and 11 bases had no gene match. The DNA for the CDR3 is TGTGCCAGCTGGGCCGACTCAGGGGGTTACGAGCAGTACTTC. Its translation is CASWADSGGYEQYF.

The chain employs TRBV6-5 and TRBJ2-3, with 7 bases matching TRBD1. The CDR3 covers 15 residues. Germline trimming cut 5 bases from V and 6 bases from J; bases unmatched to any gene: 11. Germline lookup yields CDR1 MNHEY and CDR2 SVGAGI. CDR3 DNA: TGTGCCAGCAGTAGACCGGGACAGCCTGAGGATACGCAGTATTTT. Translated: CASSRPGQPEDTQYF.

The genes are TRBV6-5 and TRBJ1-2; the match to TRBD1 covers 12 bases. CDR1 is MNHEY and CDR2 is SVGAGI in the germline V gene. J gave up 2 bases and V 6 bases, and 4 bases lay outside the gene matches. This CDR3 has 15 residues. The DNA of the CDR3 is TGTGCCAGCAGAGGGACAGGGGGCGTCAACTATGGCTACACCTTC. Translated, it gives CASRGTGGVNYGYTF.

The chain has TRBV5-8 and TRBJ2-6; TRBD2 might be the D (6 bases). The CDR3 is 16 amino acids. Germline CDR1 and CDR2: SGHTS and YDEGEE. Trimming removed 1 base at V and 2 bases at J, with 10 bases between. CDR3: CASSLRRGTGANVLTF. CDR3 coding DNA: TGTGCCAGCAGCTTGAGGCGGGGTACTGGGGCCAACGTCCTGACTTTC. The variable domain in full, completed from reference TRBV5-8 and TRBJ2-6, reads EAGVTQSPTHLIKTRGQQATLRCSPISGHTSVYWYQQALGLGLQFLLWYDEGEERNRGNFPPRFSGRQFPNYSSELNVNALELEDSALYLCASSLRRGTGANVLTFGAGSRLTVL.

This clone was recorded only once. The J gene is TRBJ1-5, the V gene TRBV7-2; D is unresolved. V gave up 1 base and J gave up 4 bases, with 8 bases separating them. CDR3 size: 14 residues. CDR1 is SGHTA and CDR2 is FQGNSA in the germline V gene. The CDR3 region has the DNA TGTGCCAGCAGCTTAGATTTTTCAAATCAGCCCCAGCATTTT. Translation: CASSLDFSNQPQHF.

CDR3 nucleotides: TGTGCCAGCAGCCACGGGACTAGCGGGGGAAACACAGATACGCAGTATTTT. Amino acid sequence: CASSHGTSGGNTDTQYF. This chain uses TRBV3-1 (or the pseudogene TRBV3-2) with TRBJ2-3, with TRBD2 matching over 14 bases. The junction had 4 bases not matched to a gene; V was cut back by 3 bases and J by 2 bases. CDR3 length equals 17 residues. CDR1 is LGHDT, CDR2 YNNKEL, per germline (reference sequence).